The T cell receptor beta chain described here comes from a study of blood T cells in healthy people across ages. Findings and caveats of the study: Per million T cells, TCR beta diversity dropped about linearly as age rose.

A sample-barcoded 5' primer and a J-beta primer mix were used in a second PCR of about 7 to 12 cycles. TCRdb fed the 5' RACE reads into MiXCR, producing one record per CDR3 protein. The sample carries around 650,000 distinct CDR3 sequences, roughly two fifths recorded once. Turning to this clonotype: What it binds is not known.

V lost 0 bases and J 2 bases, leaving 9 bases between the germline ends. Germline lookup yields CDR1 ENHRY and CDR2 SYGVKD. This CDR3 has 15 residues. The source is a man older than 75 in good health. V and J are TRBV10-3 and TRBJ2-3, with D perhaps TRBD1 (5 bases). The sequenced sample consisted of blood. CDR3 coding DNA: TGTGCCATCAGTGAGTCAGACAGATACACAGATACGCAGTATTTT. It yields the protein CAISESDRYTDTQYF.